This T cell receptor (beta chain) was recorded in a study of Ad26.COV2.S vaccination and SARS-CoV-2 variants. Study-wide findings and caveats: Vaccinees reportedly had broad spike-specific CD8+ and CD4+ T cell responses. Whether participants received vaccine or placebo, their non-spike TCR breadth was similar. Possibly, TCR breadth and depth analyses underestimated total T cell responses.

About this clone: The antigen is unknown.

The assay was immunoSEQ multiplex PCR, and TCRdb's table has in-frame clones only and misses some. The data show 180,000 or so clones, around 90% seen once. This TCR came from a human donor who had recovered from COVID-19. This sample comprised peripheral blood, obtained after recovery from COVID-19.

CDR3 bases: TGTGCCAGCAGTTTACGACAGGGGTGGGAGCAGTACTTC. Translating gives CASSLRQGWEQYF. The chain carries TRBV27 and TRBJ2-7; 8 bases agree with TRBD1. The CDR3 length is 13 residues. The germline V gene encodes CDR1 MNHEY and CDR2 SMNVEV (reference sequence). J lost 7 bases, V lost 2 bases, and 4 bases had no gene match.